This section outlines one T cell receptor beta chain sequence together with its context. Its antigen is currently unknown. The data are from a study of CD8 T cells in ankylosing spondylitis. Findings of the study overall: Some of these motif variants have turned up before, in reports on reactive arthritis synovial fluid and blood.

TCRdb fed the 5' RACE reads into MiXCR, producing one record per CDR3 protein. The sample yields more than 200,000 distinct CDR3 sequences, 20% to 30% seen once. The CDR3 is 11 amino acids. Trimming pared 6 bases from V and 4 bases from J, leaving 6 bases between. CDR1 is SQVTM and CDR2 is ANQGSEA in the germline V gene. Sequencing input: blood, either unsorted or a sorted T cell fraction (not recorded which). The chain combines TRBV29-1 with TRBJ1-4; D is ambiguous. This TCR was sampled from a male donor with ankylosing spondylitis or in good health (not recorded which). The CDR3 nucleotides read TGCAGCGTCGCCGTTAATGAAAAACTGTTTTTT. Protein: CSVAVNEKLFF.